This TCR beta chain stems from a study of blood T cells in healthy people across ages. Trimming pared 7 bases from V and 5 bases from J, leaving 17 bases between. Germline CDR1 reads SQVTM; CDR2 reads ANQGSEA. The CDR3 is 13 residues long. A second PCR of roughly 6 to 12 cycles used a sample-barcoded 5' primer and a J-beta primer mix. Every sample gave at least 3 million paired-end reads containing CDR3. TCRdb recomputed calls from the 5' RACE reads with MiXCR, one row per CDR3 protein. The sample includes 650,000 to 1,000,000 distinct CDR3 sequences, around 36% of them seen just once. Every donor contributed roughly 11 milliliters of peripheral blood by blood draw.

The chain employs TRBV29-1 and TRBJ1-2; D may be TRBD1 (5 bases). This TCR came from a man aged 18 to 35 in good health. Sequenced material: blood. CDR3 in amino acids: CSAIAGPRYGYTF. In DNA form, the CDR3 reads TGCAGCGCCATCGCGGGGCCACGGTATGGCTACACCTTC.